This T cell receptor (beta chain) was documented in a study of T cells after yellow fever vaccination. TCRdb reprocessed the 5' RACE reads via MiXCR and lists one record per CDR3 protein. In the table there are about 240,000 distinct CDR3 sequences, about 7% of which are singletons. This clonotype was detected a few times. Germline V CDR1 and CDR2: DFQATT, SNEGSKA (reference sequence). Trimming removed 1 base from V and 8 bases from J, with 21 bases in between. This CDR3 has 16 residues. The receptor was isolated from a man aged 30 to 39 who received the YFV17D yellow fever vaccine. Source: CD4+ T cells sorted from PBMCs, taken 15 days after the yellow fever booster vaccination. The rearrangement uses TRBV20-1 and TRBJ2-1; D gene unclear. The CDR3 region is CSARALGLGIRYEQFF. The CDR3 bases are TGCAGTGCTAGAGCCCTTGGGCTGGGCATTCGGTATGAGCAGTTCTTC.